This TCR beta chain was recovered during a study of blood T cell repertoires in COVID-19. J gave up 7 bases and V 2 bases, and 20 bases lay outside the gene matches. This CDR3 has 19 amino acids. From germline, CDR1 is MNHEY and CDR2 SVGEGT. The table came from immunoSEQ multiplex PCR; TCRdb's copy has only in-frame clones and leaves some out. The data hold some 200,000 clones, with 88% observed a single time. The specimen sequenced was peripheral blood. The TCR comes from a man aged 18 to 30 with active or convalescent COVID-19. The chain couples TRBV6-2 or TRBV6-3 to TRBJ1-3; 7 nucleotides agree with TRBD1. DNA of the CDR3: TGTGCCAGCAGTTACCTCGATCCGGGACAGCTTTCGCGATTGAACACCATATATTTT. This encodes CASSYLDPGQLSRLNTIYF.